This T cell receptor (beta chain) was found in a study of T cell responses to AZD1222 COVID-19 vaccine. The CDR3 has 14 amino acids. The V and J ends lost 3 bases and 1 base respectively, with 10 bases between them. CDR1 SGHNT and CDR2 YYREEE come from the germline V gene (reference sequence). Study conclusions and caveats: Only six individuals given AZD1222 were seropositive at baseline. Repertoire collection took place solely once the T cell response had peaked. Nearly half of spike-specific TCRs reportedly go after variant regions that carry no mutations. Donors in the cohort were predominantly white British and more often female, and clonal diversity was possibly underestimated.

Concerning this clone itself: Its antigen is still unknown. Other nucleotide sequences from this sample produce the same CDR3.

Clones were sequenced by immunoSEQ multiplex PCR, and TCRdb holds only the in-frame ones, with some missing. This sample has 150,000 to 190,000 clones, with 90% found just once. The chain carries TRBV5-4 and TRBJ2-5, with D possibly TRBD1 on 6 matching bases. Sequencing was performed on peripheral blood, taken 28 days after the second AZD1222 dose. This receptor was taken from an adult who received the AZD1222 COVID-19 vaccine. The CDR3 sequence: CASSSGQLQETQYF. In nucleotides, the CDR3 is TGTGCCAGCAGCTCTGGACAGCTCCAAGAGACCCAGTACTTC.